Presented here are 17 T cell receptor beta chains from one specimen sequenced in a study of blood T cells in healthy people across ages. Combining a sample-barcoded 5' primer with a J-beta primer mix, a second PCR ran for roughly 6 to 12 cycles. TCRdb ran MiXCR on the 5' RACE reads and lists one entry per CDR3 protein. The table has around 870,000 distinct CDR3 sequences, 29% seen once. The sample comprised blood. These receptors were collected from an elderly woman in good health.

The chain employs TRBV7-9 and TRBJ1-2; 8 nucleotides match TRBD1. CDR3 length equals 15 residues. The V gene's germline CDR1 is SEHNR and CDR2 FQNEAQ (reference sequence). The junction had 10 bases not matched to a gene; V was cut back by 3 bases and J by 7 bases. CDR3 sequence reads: CASSFDSGGASGYTF. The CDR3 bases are TGTGCCAGCAGCTTCGACTCAGGGGGCGCTTCTGGCTACACCTTC. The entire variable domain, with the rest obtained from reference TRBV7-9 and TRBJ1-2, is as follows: DTGVSQNPRHKITKRGQNVTFRCDPISEHNRLYWYRQTLGQGPEFLTYFQNEAQLEKSRLLSDRFSAERPKGSFSTLEIQRTEQGDSAMYLCASSFDSGGASGYTFGSGTRLTVV.

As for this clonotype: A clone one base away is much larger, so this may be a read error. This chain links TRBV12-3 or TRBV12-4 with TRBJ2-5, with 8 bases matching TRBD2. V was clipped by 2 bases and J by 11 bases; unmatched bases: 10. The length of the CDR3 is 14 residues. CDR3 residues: CASSLYGGEGEQYF. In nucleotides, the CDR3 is TGTGCCAGCAGTTTATACGGGGGGGAGGGAGAGCAGTACTTC.

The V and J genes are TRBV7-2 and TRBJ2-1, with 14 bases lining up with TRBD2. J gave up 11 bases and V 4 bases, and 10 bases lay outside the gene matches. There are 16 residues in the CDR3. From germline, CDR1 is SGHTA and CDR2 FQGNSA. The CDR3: CASSSDGTSGGGKQFF. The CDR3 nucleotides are TGTGCCAGCAGCTCCGACGGGACTAGCGGGGGTGGGAAGCAGTTCTTC.

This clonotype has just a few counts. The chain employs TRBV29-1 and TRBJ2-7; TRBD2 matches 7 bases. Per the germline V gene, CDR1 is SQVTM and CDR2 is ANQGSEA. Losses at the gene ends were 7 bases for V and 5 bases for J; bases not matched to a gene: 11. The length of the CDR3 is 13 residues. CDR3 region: CSAGTILNNEQYF. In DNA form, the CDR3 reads TGCAGCGCCGGGACTATCTTAAACAACGAGCAGTACTTC.

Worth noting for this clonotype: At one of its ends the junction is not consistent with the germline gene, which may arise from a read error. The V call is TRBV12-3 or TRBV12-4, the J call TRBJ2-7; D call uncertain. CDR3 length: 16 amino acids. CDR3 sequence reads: CASSFRVLPLSDEQYF. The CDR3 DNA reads TGTGCCAGCAGTTTTAGGGTACTGCCCCTCTCCGACGAGCAGTACTTC.

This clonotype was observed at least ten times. CDR3 in DNA: TGTGCCAGCAGCTTGGTACAGGGGAGCATCTATGGCTACACCTTC. It translates to CASSLVQGSIYGYTF. V usage is TRBV7-2 and J usage is TRBJ1-2, with 7 bases fitting TRBD1. There are 15 residues in the CDR3. CDR1 and CDR2 from the germline V gene are SGHTA and FQGNSA. V lost 3 bases to trimming and J lost 4 bases; unmatched junction nucleotides: 8.

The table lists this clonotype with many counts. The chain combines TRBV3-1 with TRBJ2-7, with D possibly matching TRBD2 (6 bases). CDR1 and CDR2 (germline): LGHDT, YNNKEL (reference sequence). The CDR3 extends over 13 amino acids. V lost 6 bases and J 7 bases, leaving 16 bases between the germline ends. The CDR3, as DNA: TGTGCCAGCAGTCCCGGGGGTCCAGGGGAGCAGTACTTC. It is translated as CASSPGGPGEQYF.

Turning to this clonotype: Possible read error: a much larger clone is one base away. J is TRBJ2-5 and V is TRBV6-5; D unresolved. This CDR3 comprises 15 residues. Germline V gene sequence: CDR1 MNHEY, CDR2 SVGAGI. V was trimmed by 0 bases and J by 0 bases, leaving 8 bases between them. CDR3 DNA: TGTGCCAGCAGTTACTCCGTGGGGAACCAAGAGACCCAGTACTTC. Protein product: CASSYSVGNQETQYF.

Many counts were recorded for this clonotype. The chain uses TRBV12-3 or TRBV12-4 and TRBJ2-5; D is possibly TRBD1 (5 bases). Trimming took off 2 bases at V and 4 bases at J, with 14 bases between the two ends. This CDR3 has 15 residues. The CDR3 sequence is CASSLKGSSLETQYF. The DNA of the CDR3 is TGTGCCAGCAGTTTAAAGGGGTCGAGTTTAGAGACCCAGTACTTC.

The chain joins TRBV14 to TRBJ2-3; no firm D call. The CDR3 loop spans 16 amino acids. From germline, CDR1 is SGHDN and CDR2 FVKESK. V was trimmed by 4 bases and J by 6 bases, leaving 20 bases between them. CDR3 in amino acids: CASSLGPTRRADTQYF. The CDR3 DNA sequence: TGTGCCAGCAGCCTCGGACCGACCCGACGAGCGGATACGCAGTATTTT.

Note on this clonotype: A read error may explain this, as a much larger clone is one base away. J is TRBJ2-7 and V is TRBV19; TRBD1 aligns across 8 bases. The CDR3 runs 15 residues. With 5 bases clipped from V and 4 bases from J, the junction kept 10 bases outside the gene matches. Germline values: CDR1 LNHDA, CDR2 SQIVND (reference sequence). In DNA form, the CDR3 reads TGTGCCAGTAGTGTGCAGGGGGCGTCACCTTACGAGCAGTACTTC. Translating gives CASSVQGASPYEQYF.

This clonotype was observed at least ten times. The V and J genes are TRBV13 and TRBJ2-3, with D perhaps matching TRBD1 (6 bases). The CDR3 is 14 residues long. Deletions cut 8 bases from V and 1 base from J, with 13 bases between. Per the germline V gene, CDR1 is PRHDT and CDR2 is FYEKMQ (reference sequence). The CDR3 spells CASRSGVGTDTQYF. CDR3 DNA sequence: TGTGCCAGCCGCTCAGGGGTCGGCACAGATACGCAGTATTTT. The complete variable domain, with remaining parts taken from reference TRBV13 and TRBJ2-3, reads AAGVIQSPRHLIKEKRETATLKCYPIPRHDTVYWYQQGPGQDPQFLISFYEKMQSDKGSIPDRFSAQQFSDYHSELNMSSLELGDSALYFCASRSGVGTDTQYFGPGTRLTVL.

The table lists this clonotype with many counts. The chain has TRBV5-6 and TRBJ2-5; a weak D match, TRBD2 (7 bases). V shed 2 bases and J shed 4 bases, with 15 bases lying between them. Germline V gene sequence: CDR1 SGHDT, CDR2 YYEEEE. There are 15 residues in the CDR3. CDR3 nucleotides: TGTGCCAGCAGCTTTATACAGGGAGGGAGAGAGACCCAGTACTTC. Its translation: CASSFIQGGRETQYF.

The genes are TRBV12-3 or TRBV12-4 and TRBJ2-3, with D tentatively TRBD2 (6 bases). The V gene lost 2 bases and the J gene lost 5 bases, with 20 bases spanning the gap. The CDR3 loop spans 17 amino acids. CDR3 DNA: TGTGCCAGCAGTTTATCAGGCGGACTATTCCTTGAAGATACGCAGTATTTT. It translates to CASSLSGGLFLEDTQYF.

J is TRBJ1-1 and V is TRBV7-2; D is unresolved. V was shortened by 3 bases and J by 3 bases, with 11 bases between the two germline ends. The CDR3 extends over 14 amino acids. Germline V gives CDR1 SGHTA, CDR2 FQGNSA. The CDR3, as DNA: TGTGCCAGCAGCTTTACTAGGGAGGACACTGAAGCTTTCTTT. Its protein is CASSFTREDTEAFF.

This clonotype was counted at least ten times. CDR3 amino acids: CASSLRTGGSYGYTF. CDR3 in DNA: TGTGCCAGCAGTTTAAGGACAGGGGGATCCTATGGCTACACCTTC. The chain carries TRBV9 and TRBJ1-2, with TRBD1 matching 10 bases. The CDR3 has 15 amino acids. V was clipped by 5 bases and J by 4 bases; unmatched bases: 8. Germline CDR1 reads SGDLS; CDR2 reads YYNGEE.

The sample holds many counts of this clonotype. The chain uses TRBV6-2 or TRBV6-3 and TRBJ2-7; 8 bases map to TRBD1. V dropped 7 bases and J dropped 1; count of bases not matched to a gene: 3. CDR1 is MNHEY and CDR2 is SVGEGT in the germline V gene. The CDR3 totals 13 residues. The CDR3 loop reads CASKRTGSYEQYF. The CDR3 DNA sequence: TGTGCCAGCAAAAGGACAGGGTCCTACGAGCAGTACTTC.